Following are 18 T cell receptor beta chains from one sample sequenced in a study of control samples from healthy donors and cancer patients. Assay: immunoSEQ multiplex PCR; the TCRdb copy retains only in-frame clones and omits some. The sample consists of 250,000 to 300,000 clones, approximately 80% of them appearing once. The sample taken for sequencing was PBMCs. These receptors all come from a woman aged 55-70 years with lung cancer.

The chain recombines TRBV10-1 with TRBJ1-1, with D unclear. Germline CDR1 is WNHNN and CDR2 is SYGVQD (reference sequence). With 2 bases removed from V and 4 bases from J, the gap between germline ends came to 8 bases. This CDR3 is built from 13 residues. CDR3 coding DNA: TGCGCCAGCAGTGAGAGTTTGGGCACTGAAGCTTTCTTT. Its translation is CASSESLGTEAFF.

The chain joins TRBV19 to TRBJ2-2; no reliable D call. Per the germline V gene, CDR1 is LNHDA and CDR2 is SQIVND (reference sequence). Trimming pared 3 bases from V and 1 base from J, leaving 3 bases between. There are 13 residues in the CDR3. Here the CDR3 reads CASSIQNTGELFF. The CDR3, as DNA: TGTGCCAGTAGTATCCAGAACACCGGGGAGCTGTTTTTT.

The gene calls are TRBV5-1 and TRBJ2-3; 8 bases fit TRBD2. Germline trimming cut 6 bases from V and 4 bases from J; bases unmatched to any gene: 4. Looked up from germline, CDR1 is SGHRS and CDR2 is YFSETQ. This CDR3 region has 13 residues. CDR3 residues: CASKREIADTQYF. Here the CDR3 DNA reads TGCGCCAGCAAGCGGGAGATAGCAGATACGCAGTATTTT.

The chain is built from TRBV28 and TRBJ2-7, with TRBD2 identical over 7 bases. Per the germline V gene, CDR1 is MDHEN and CDR2 is SYDVKM. Trimming cost V 6 bases and J 3 bases; bases outside gene matches: 8. CDR3 size: 14 residues. The CDR3 coding sequence is TGTGCCAGCAGGGGGGGGAGCCACTTCTACGAGCAGTACTTC. Translation: CASRGGSHFYEQYF. Full variable domain (missing parts from reference TRBV28 and TRBJ2-7): DVKVTQSSRYLVKRTGEKVFLECVQDMDHENMFWYRQDPGLGLRLIYFSYDVKMKEKGDIPEGYSVSREKKERFSLILESASTNQTSMYLCASRGGSHFYEQYFGPGTRLTVT.

The chain employs TRBV28 and TRBJ2-5; a weak D match, TRBD1 (5 bases). CDR1 and CDR2 (germline): MDHEN, SYDVKM. V was cut by 7 bases and J by 4 bases, with 16 bases left in between. The CDR3 covers 14 residues. Here the CDR3 reads CASTSRQGIETQYF. For the CDR3, the DNA is TGTGCCAGCACCTCAAGGCAGGGAATAGAGACCCAGTACTTC.

This clone showed up just a few times. The chain is built from TRBV5-1 and TRBJ1-6; tentatively, D is TRBD1 (6 bases). Germline V CDR1 and CDR2: SGHRS, YFSETQ. The V and J ends lost 0 bases and 11 bases respectively, with 15 bases between them. The CDR3 contains 15 residues. The CDR3 DNA sequence: TGCGCCAGCAGCTTGGCCGGACAGTCCACGGCACCCCTCCACTTT. This sequence encodes CASSLAGQSTAPLHF.

The J gene is TRBJ1-2, the V gene TRBV5-1, with D possibly matching TRBD1 (6 bases). Between the trimmed V and J ends, which lost 3 bases and 6 bases, there was a span of 15 bases. This CDR3 contains 14 residues. From germline, CDR1 is SGHRS and CDR2 YFSETQ. DNA of the CDR3: TGCGCCAGCAGCTCCGCCGGGACATTTGATGGCTACACCTTC. Its translation is CASSSAGTFDGYTF.

This chain links TRBV3-1 (or the pseudogene TRBV3-2) with TRBJ2-1, with 12 positions matching TRBD2. With 4 bases clipped from V and 10 bases from J, the junction kept 2 bases outside the gene matches. This CDR3 region has 13 residues. Germline assignment: CDR1 LGHDT and CDR2 YNNKEL (reference sequence). The CDR3 DNA is TGTGCCAGCAGCCCCGGACTAGCGGGGGAGCAGTTCTTC. As protein: CASSPGLAGEQFF.

The chain combines TRBV7-6 with TRBJ1-1; 8 bases fit TRBD1. Germline V gene sequence: CDR1 SGHVS, CDR2 FNYEAQ. J gave up 3 bases and V 5 bases, and 8 bases lay outside the gene matches. There are 15 residues in the CDR3. CDR3 region: CASSPGQGLDTEAFF. Written as DNA, the CDR3 is TGTGCCAGCAGCCCCGGACAGGGTCTGGACACTGAAGCTTTCTTT. Using reference TRBV7-6 and TRBJ1-1 for the parts outside the CDR3, the full variable domain is GAGVSQSPRYKVTKRGQDVALRCDPISGHVSLYWYRQALGQGPEFLTYFNYEAQQDKSGLPNDRFSAERPEGSISTLTIQRTEQRDSAMYRCASSPGQGLDTEAFFGQGTRLTVV.

The rearrangement uses TRBV5-6 and TRBJ1-5; 8 bases map to TRBD1. Trimming at V came to 1 base and at J to 5 bases, leaving 5 bases not matched to a gene. CDR3 length: 15 residues. Germline CDR1 is SGHDT and CDR2 is YYEEEE. The CDR3 DNA is TGTGCCAGCAGCTTGCAGGGGGCTAGGTATCAGCCCCAGCATTTT. This encodes CASSLQGARYQPQHF. Together with reference TRBV5-6 and TRBJ1-5, the CDR3 gives the full variable domain: DAGVTQSPTHLIKTRGQQVTLRCSPKSGHDTVSWYQQALGQGPQFIFQYYEEEERQRGNFPDRFSGHQFPNYSSELNVNALLLGDSALYLCASSLQGARYQPQHFGDGTRLSIL.

J is TRBJ1-2 and V is TRBV18, with 7 bases fitting TRBD1. With V trimmed by 5 bases and J by 7 bases, 7 bases remained unmatched. The CDR3 is 13 residues long. Germline CDR1 is KGHSH and CDR2 is LQKENI. CDR3 region: CASSDRVHGGYTF. The CDR3 nucleotides are TGTGCCAGCTCAGACAGGGTTCACGGTGGCTACACCTTC.

This clone was seen a single time. The V gene is TRBV4-2, the J gene TRBJ2-2; 8 nucleotides line up with TRBD2. In germline, CDR1 is LGHNA, CDR2 YNFKEQ. The CDR3 loop spans 16 amino acids. V gave up 0 bases and J gave up 1 base; unmatched junction bases: 1. CDR3 in DNA: TGTGCCAGCAGCCAAGATCGGGGGGGGAACACCGGGGAGCTGTTTTTT. It encodes CASSQDRGGNTGELFF.

The sample holds one count of this clone. V gene TRBV9 combines with J gene TRBJ1-3, with D maybe TRBD1 (5 bases). Trimming took 0 bases from V and 0 from J, leaving 10 bases between them. CDR1 is SGDLS, CDR2 YYNGEE, per germline. The CDR3 runs 16 residues. This chain's CDR3 is CASSVGDARSGNTIYF. The CDR3, as DNA: TGTGCCAGCAGCGTAGGGGACGCCCGCTCTGGAAACACCATATATTTT.

The gene calls are TRBV27 and TRBJ1-1, with D hard to call. CDR3 length equals 16 residues. Per germline, CDR1 MNHEY and CDR2 SMNVEV (reference sequence). Trimming took off 3 bases at V and 5 bases at J, with 19 bases between the two ends. The CDR3 DNA reads as TGTGCCAGCAGTTTTCGGGCAGGAGGATGGGGTACTGAAGCTTTCTTT. Protein sequence: CASSFRAGGWGTEAFF.

In this sample, this clone turned up a few times. The CDR3 sequence is CASRGPSGSSYNEQFF. The CDR3 DNA follows: TGTGCCAGTAGGGGGCCTAGCGGGAGTTCCTACAATGAGCAGTTCTTC. V is TRBV19 and J is TRBJ2-1, with 10 bases lining up with TRBD2. This CDR3 comprises 16 residues. The V gene's germline CDR1 is LNHDA and CDR2 SQIVND (reference sequence). Trimming took 6 bases from V and 1 from J; bases not matched to a gene: 6.

The chain uses TRBV11-2 and TRBJ1-1; D is possibly TRBD1 (6 bases). The CDR3 extends over 14 amino acids. V was cut by 1 base and J by 1 base, with 7 bases left in between. The germline CDR1 and CDR2 sequences are SGHAT and FQNNGV. The CDR3 spells CASSLAGENTEAFF. CDR3 sequence (DNA): TGTGCCAGCAGCTTAGCAGGGGAGAACACTGAAGCTTTCTTT.

The chain combines TRBV28 with TRBJ2-1, with D possibly TRBD1 on 6 matching bases. Trimming removed 1 base from V and 9 bases from J, with 16 bases in between. The CDR3 is 15 amino acids. Looked up from germline, CDR1 is MDHEN and CDR2 is SYDVKM. CDR3 residues: CASSLYRAQQGEQFF. In DNA form, the CDR3 reads TGTGCCAGCAGTTTATACAGGGCCCAACAGGGTGAGCAGTTCTTC.

This chain's CDR3 is CASGQGPGANVLTF. The CDR3 DNA follows: TGTGCCAGTGGGCAGGGTCCAGGGGCCAACGTCCTGACTTTC. V is TRBV19 and J is TRBJ2-6; maybe TRBD1 (5 bases). The germline V gene has CDR1 LNHDA and CDR2 SQIVND (reference sequence). Trimming cost V 8 bases and J 4 bases, with 12 bases left between them. The CDR3 has 14 amino acids.